Shown below are 25 T cell receptor beta chains from a single sample sequenced in a study of CD8+CD57+ T cells in acquired aplastic anemia. Selection for sequencing was limited to patients who had shown CD8+CD57+ cell expansion by flow cytometry. TCR beta VDJ and CDR3 profiling used genomic DNA as template. TCRdb reprocessed the reads via MiXCR and lists one record per CDR3 protein. In the table there are over 150,000 distinct CDR3 sequences, roughly 60% of which are singletons. Input material: sorted CD4+, CD8+, or CD8+CD57+ T cells (not recorded which) from PBMCs. The receptors shown here come from a human donor with aplastic anemia.

The sample holds a few counts of this clonotype. V usage is TRBV19 and J usage is TRBJ1-6, with unresolved D. CDR1 and CDR2 (germline): LNHDA, SQIVND (reference sequence). CDR3 length: 12 residues. V was trimmed by 0 bases and J by 16 bases, leaving 10 bases between them. The CDR3 loop is CASSIDSVTLHF. In DNA form, the CDR3 reads TGTGCCAGTAGTATAGATTCGGTTACTCTCCACTTT.

The chain links TRBV7-8 to TRBJ1-1, with D maybe TRBD1 (6 bases). V dropped 4 bases and J dropped 8 bases, with 11 bases sitting between them. The germline gives CDR1 SGHVS, CDR2 FQNEAQ. The CDR3 is 12 residues long. The CDR3 loop is CASSSTGIEAFF. The CDR3 DNA is TGTGCCAGCAGCTCGACAGGAATAGAAGCTTTCTTT.

The genes are TRBV7-3 and TRBJ2-3, with 9 nucleotides matching TRBD2. Germline CDR1 and CDR2: SGHTA and FQGTGA. The V gene end was trimmed by 1 base and the J gene end by 3 bases; junction bases not matched to a gene: 5. The CDR3 extends over 16 amino acids. The CDR3 spells CASSLIGTSSTDTQYF. The DNA of the CDR3 is TGTGCCAGCAGCTTAATCGGGACTAGCTCAACAGATACGCAGTATTTT. Complete variable domain (other parts from reference TRBV7-3 and TRBJ2-3): GAGVSQTPSNKVTEKGKYVELRCDPISGHTALYWYRQSLGQGPEFLIYFQGTGAADDSGLPNDRFFAVRPEGSVSTLKIQRTERGDSAVYLCASSLIGTSSTDTQYFGPGTRLTVL.

V gene TRBV2 combines with J gene TRBJ2-7; the match to TRBD2 covers 14 bases. Germline loops: CDR1 SNHLY, CDR2 FYNNEI. J lost 2 bases, V lost 5 bases, and 8 bases had no gene match. The CDR3 consists of 17 residues. DNA for the CDR3: TGTGCCAGCAGTAGCGGACTAGCGGGGGGCCCTACCTACGAGCAGTACTTC. The encoded protein is CASSSGLAGGPTYEQYF.

This clonotype came up once. At one boundary the junction diverges from the germline segment, which might be a read error. The chain employs TRBV7-2 and TRBJ2-5, with D perhaps TRBD1 or TRBD2 (5 bases each). The CDR3 has 11 amino acids. Per the germline V gene, CDR1 is SGHTA and CDR2 is FQGNSA. The CDR3: CASSFPGPIAF. Here the CDR3 DNA reads TGTGCCAGCAGCTTTCCGGGACCCATCGCCTTC.

The V and J genes are TRBV20-1 and TRBJ2-1, with TRBD1 matching over 7 bases. With V trimmed by 7 bases and J by 4 bases, 19 bases remained unmatched. CDR3 size: 17 residues. Germline V gene sequence: CDR1 DFQATT, CDR2 SNEGSKA (reference sequence). CDR3 sequence reads: CSDTPLGGPHDYNEQFF. DNA of the CDR3: TGCAGTGATACCCCTCTAGGGGGCCCCCACGATTACAATGAGCAGTTCTTC.

The chain carries TRBV10-3 and TRBJ2-3; TRBD2 matches at 8 bases. This CDR3 spans 15 amino acids. After removal of 3 bases from V and 1 base from J, the junction contained 3 bases not matched to a gene. Germline V lookup: CDR1 ENHRY, CDR2 SYGVKD. CDR3 coding DNA: TGTGCCATCAGTGAAGGAGCGGGAGGCACAGATACGCAGTATTTT. This encodes CAISEGAGGTDTQYF.

V usage is TRBV5-6 and J usage is TRBJ1-2; D is uncertain. Germline V gives CDR1 SGHDT, CDR2 YYEEEE. This CDR3 is built from 14 residues. With 4 bases removed from V and 4 bases from J, the gap between germline ends came to 14 bases. The CDR3 region is CASSPQGFRYGYTF. The DNA of the CDR3 is TGTGCCAGCAGCCCCCAAGGGTTTCGCTATGGCTACACCTTC.

This clonotype was detected a few times. This chain uses TRBV19 with TRBJ2-1; D not resolved. With 3 bases removed from V and 5 bases from J, the gap between germline ends came to 2 bases. Germline V lookup: CDR1 LNHDA, CDR2 SQIVND (reference sequence). The CDR3 runs to 11 residues. CDR3 sequence: CASSIHNEQFF. In DNA, the CDR3 is TGTGCCAGTAGTATCCACAATGAGCAGTTCTTC.

The CDR3 DNA is TGCAGCGTTGAAACCAGGGAGGATTACAATGAGCAGTTCTTC. Protein: CSVETREDYNEQFF. The chain links TRBV29-1 to TRBJ2-1; TRBD2 might be the D (6 bases). The germline CDR1 and CDR2 sequences are SQVTM and ANQGSEA. The ends were cut back, 2 bases at V and 4 bases at J, with 12 bases in the middle. CDR3 length equals 14 residues.

The chain recombines TRBV2 with TRBJ1-1, with D unresolved. The germline V and J ends were trimmed by 8 bases and 1 base, with 11 bases remaining between them. CDR1 and CDR2 from the germline V gene are SNHLY and FYNNEI. The CDR3 sequence is 13 residues long. CDR3 bases: TGTGCCAGCGAGGCAGAAAGGAACACTGAAGCTTTCTTT. The encoded protein is CASEAERNTEAFF.

This clonotype showed up just a few times. This sequence joins TRBV5-1 and TRBJ1-4, with D possibly being TRBD1 (5 bases). Germline lookup yields CDR1 SGHRS and CDR2 YFSETQ. V lost 0 bases and J 3 bases, leaving 9 bases between the germline ends. This CDR3 spans 15 amino acids. The CDR3 sequence: CASSLEGLANEKLFF. CDR3 DNA: TGCGCCAGCAGCTTGGAGGGGTTGGCTAATGAAAAACTGTTTTTT.

V and J are TRBV5-6 and TRBJ2-7; 12 bases align to TRBD1. The CDR3 is 17 residues long. Trimming removed 0 bases from V and 4 bases from J; junction bases left unmatched: 8. Germline CDR1 SGHDT, CDR2 YYEEEE. This CDR3 reads CASSLGPRDRGLYEQYF. The CDR3 DNA sequence: TGTGCCAGCAGCTTGGGCCCCCGGGACAGGGGGCTATACGAGCAGTACTTC.

The rearrangement uses TRBV29-1 and TRBJ1-2; 8 nucleotides align to TRBD1. Germline V gene data show CDR1 as SQVTM and CDR2 as ANQGSEA. V was pared by 7 bases and J by 6 bases, with 10 bases of the junction left unmatched. The CDR3 covers 13 residues. CDR3 loop: CSGSGQGLNGYTF. DNA of the CDR3: TGCAGCGGATCCGGACAGGGTCTTAATGGCTACACCTTC.

The chain joins TRBV7-6 to TRBJ2-7; D is perhaps TRBD1 (6 bases). Germline V gene sequence: CDR1 SGHVS, CDR2 FNYEAQ. The V end was cut by 4 bases, the J end by 6 bases, with 13 bases between. There are 13 residues in the CDR3. In DNA form, the CDR3 reads TGTGCCAGCAGCTCGATCCAGGGGAGCGAGCAGTACTTC. Protein: CASSSIQGSEQYF.

This clonotype has just one count. The chain has TRBV5-1 and TRBJ1-2; D not certain. Germline CDR1 reads SGHRS; CDR2 reads YFSETQ. The CDR3 contains 13 residues. Trimming stripped 2 bases from V and 5 bases from J, with 10 bases between. The CDR3 sequence: CASSLSFEYGYTF. The CDR3 DNA reads TGCGCCAGCAGCTTAAGCTTCGAGTATGGCTACACCTTC.

This clonotype was seen a few times. The rearrangement links TRBV27 to TRBJ1-1, with TRBD1 as a possible D gene (6 bases). The CDR3 length is 14 residues. Per germline, CDR1 MNHEY and CDR2 SMNVEV (reference sequence). Trimming pared 5 bases from V and 4 bases from J, leaving 14 bases between. CDR3 in DNA: TGTGCCAGCAGTGCCTCAGGGGCTGGCACTGAAGCTTTCTTT. As protein: CASSASGAGTEAFF.

This chain links TRBV6-4 with TRBJ2-1; unclear D gene. The CDR3 has 15 amino acids. The V gene's germline CDR1 is MRHNA and CDR2 SNTAGT. Between the trimmed V and J ends, which lost 2 bases and 1 base, there was a span of 9 bases. This chain's CDR3 is CASSDGTQSYNEQFF. CDR3 coding DNA: TGTGCCAGCAGTGACGGCACACAATCCTACAATGAGCAGTTCTTC.

The chain joins TRBV7-9 to TRBJ1-6, with D hard to call. The CDR3 length is 12 residues. Germline lookup yields CDR1 SEHNR and CDR2 FQNEAQ (reference sequence). The V end lost 3 bases, the J end lost 16 bases, and 13 bases lay between the germline ends. CDR3 DNA sequence: TGTGCCAGCAGCTTCCCAGACGGGCGGCTCCACTTT. Translating it yields CASSFPDGRLHF.

The sample holds a few counts of this clonotype. V gene TRBV7-2 combines with J gene TRBJ2-7; 10 positions agree with TRBD2. The CDR3 runs 17 residues. Losses at the gene ends were 2 bases for V and 3 bases for J; bases not matched to a gene: 10. CDR1 and CDR2 (germline): SGHTA, FQGNSA. Here the CDR3 reads CASSLSAGGPHFYEQYF. As DNA, the CDR3 is TGTGCCAGCAGCTTATCAGCGGGGGGGCCCCATTTCTACGAGCAGTACTTC.

The V gene is TRBV25-1, the J gene TRBJ2-7; TRBD2 aligns across 8 bases. The V segment lost 6 bases and the J segment 4 bases; nucleotides outside the gene matches: 8. The CDR3 totals 14 residues. The germline gives CDR1 MGHDK, CDR2 SYGVNS. CDR3 protein: CASSVAGWGYEQYF. As DNA, the CDR3 is TGTGCCAGCAGCGTAGCGGGGTGGGGGTACGAGCAGTACTTC.

The DNA of the CDR3 is TGTGCCAGCAGCCCACTTTCGGGGGATTGGAACACTGAAGCTTTCTTT. Protein: CASSPLSGDWNTEAFF. The chain combines TRBV7-9 with TRBJ1-1; TRBD1 might be the D (5 bases). The CDR3 has 16 residues. Trimming removed 5 bases at V and 1 base at J, with 17 bases between. CDR1 SEHNR and CDR2 FQNEAQ come from the germline V gene (reference sequence). Full variable domain (outside the CDR3, taken from reference TRBV7-9 and TRBJ1-1): DTGVSQNPRHKITKRGQNVTFRCDPISEHNRLYWYRQTLGQGPEFLTYFQNEAQLEKSRLLSDRFSAERPKGSFSTLEIQRTEQGDSAMYLCASSPLSGDWNTEAFFGQGTRLTVV.

The V and J genes are TRBV5-1 and TRBJ2-1; possibly TRBD1 for D (6 bases). Germline V gives CDR1 SGHRS, CDR2 YFSETQ. This CDR3 is built from 15 residues. Deletions cut 0 bases from V and 10 bases from J, with 17 bases between. This chain's CDR3 is CASSLGQGRWGEQFF. The CDR3 DNA sequence: TGCGCCAGCAGCTTGGGTCAGGGGAGATGGGGGGAGCAGTTCTTC.

This clonotype was recorded a few times. The rearrangement joins TRBV5-1 to TRBJ2-7; 11 nucleotides match TRBD2. Germline CDR1 and CDR2: SGHRS and YFSETQ. The CDR3 contains 15 residues. V was clipped by 0 bases and J by 2 bases; unmatched bases: 1. CDR3 nucleotides: TGCGCCAGCAGCTTGGAACTAGCGGGGGCCTACGAGCAGTACTTC. This codes for CASSLELAGAYEQYF.

The V call is TRBV29-1, the J call TRBJ2-5, with a possible D match to TRBD2 (5 bases). The CDR3 is 14 residues long. CDR1 is SQVTM and CDR2 is ANQGSEA in the germline V gene. Trimming pared 7 bases from V and 5 bases from J, leaving 20 bases between. The CDR3 coding sequence is TGCAGCGCGGAGGCTGGACTGGAAAGGGAGACCCAGTACTTC. This translates into CSAEAGLERETQYF. The entire variable domain, with the rest obtained from reference TRBV29-1 and TRBJ2-5, is as follows: SAVISQKPSRDICQRGTSLTIQCQVDSQVTMMFWYRQQPGQSLTLIATANQGSEATYESGFVIDKFPISRPNLTFSTLTVSNMSPEDSSIYLCSAEAGLERETQYFGPGTRLLVL.